This T cell receptor beta chain comes out of a study of shared clonotypes between healthy human individuals. Profiling relied on immunoSEQ multiplex PCR, and the TCRdb table lists in-frame clones only, not all of them. The sample records some 1.4 million clones, roughly 96% being singletons. Trimming took off 5 bases at V and 4 bases at J, with 9 bases between the two ends. Germline loops: CDR1 SGHNT, CDR2 YENEEA. The CDR3 is 13 amino acids. The sequence was collected from a man aged 25 to 40 in good health. The V call is TRBV11-3, the J call TRBJ1-3; D is uncertain. The material sequenced was naive CD4+ T cells sorted from blood. This sample's subset: CD45RA+ positively selected. The CDR3 loop reads CASSHSAGNTIYF. CDR3 sequence (DNA): TGTGCCAGCAGCCACTCGGCCGGAAACACCATATATTTT.